This T cell receptor (beta chain) was profiled in a study of TIL therapy for anti-PD-1-resistant metastatic lung cancer. About the research overall: Median tumor PD-L1 proportion score was about 5.9%. Tumors carried a median about 1.5 non-synonymous mutations per megabase.

Time point described: pre-treatment sample, taken before nivolumab and TIL therapy. The tumor samples were excised metastases, mostly pleural nodules or supraclavicular lymph nodes. Tumors were harvested before any PD-1/PD-L1 blockade. The libraries were made with immunoSEQ v3. The protocol was immunoSEQ multiplex PCR, while the TCRdb copy is restricted to in-frame clones and leaves out a portion. The sample has around 6,000 clones; less than 70% are singletons. The J segment lost 1 base and the V segment lost 4 bases, leaving 0 bases of the junction unmatched. The CDR3 runs to 14 residues. Germline assignment: CDR1 LNHDA and CDR2 SQIVND (reference sequence).

The chain has TRBV19 and TRBJ2-3, with 9 bases fitting TRBD1. The sequence was obtained from a person between 25 and 79 years old with non-small cell lung cancer. This material consisted of tumor tissue, taken at baseline. CDR3 protein: CASSRTGGTDTQYF. CDR3 nucleotides: TGTGCCAGTAGTAGGACAGGGGGCACAGATACGCAGTATTTT.